A selection of T cell receptor beta chains follows, all from one sample in a study of breast tumors, draining lymph nodes, adjacent tissues. MiXCR was run by TCRdb on the multiplex PCR reads, yielding one entry per CDR3 protein. This sample carries 130,000 or so distinct CDR3 sequences, 32% of them seen once, and the ten largest clones take about 2.3%. The sequencing input was axillary lymph node tissue. The source of these receptors is a female donor with breast cancer. Some clones in this sample may be carry-over from other donors' samples. The CDR3 runs from the conserved cysteine through the conserved F or W. Fields, in order: V gene, D gene, J gene, clone size, CDR3 DNA, CDR3 protein. D genes are given only for firm matches. The size of a clone is reported for some rows only, either as once, few or many, or as a class for expanded clones.

TRBV6-6	NA	TRBJ2-3	many	TGTGCCAGCATGCGGCTACAACCCACAGATACGCAGTATTTT	CASMRLQPTDTQYF
TRBV20-1	NA	TRBJ2-3	many	TGCAGTGCTAGTCGGGGTAGCACAGATACGCAGTATTTT	CSASRGSTDTQYF
TRBV5-1	NA	TRBJ2-5	NA	TGCGCCAGCAGCTTTGGCGCGGGACCGCACGAGACCCAGTACTTC	CASSFGAGPHETQYF
TRBV27	TRBD2	TRBJ2-1	NA	TGTGCCAGCAGAACTAGCGGGGGGGCCTACAATGAGCAGTTCTTC	CASRTSGGAYNEQFF
TRBV19	NA	TRBJ2-3	many	TGTGCCAGTAGTATAAGCGGATTTTCAGATACGCAGTATTTT	CASSISGFSDTQYF
TRBV27	TRBD1	TRBJ1-1	NA	TGTGCCAGCATCTCTGGGACAGGGAACACTGAAGCTTTCTTT	CASISGTGNTEAFF
TRBV29-1	TRBD1	TRBJ1-5	NA	TGCAGCGTTACGACAGGGTACGGCCACACCTTAGCCGGTCAGCCCCAGCATTTT	CSVTTGYGHTLAGQPQHF
TRBV5-4	NA	TRBJ2-5	many	TGTGCCAGCAGCTTGTCCCAGGGGGGCGCGGAGACCCAGTACTTC	CASSLSQGGAETQYF
TRBV7-2	TRBD2	TRBJ2-2	many	TGTGCCAGCAGCTTAGTACCCGGGGGGGGAACCGGGGAGCTGTTTTTT	CASSLVPGGGTGELFF
TRBV28	TRBD2	TRBJ2-7	many	TGTGCCAGCAGCTCCTGGGGGGGTCTCTACGAGCAGTACTTC	CASSSWGGLYEQYF
TRBV6-5	TRBD2	TRBJ2-7	many	TGTGCCAGCAGTTACGATCCGGGGGGAAACGAGCAGTACTTC	CASSYDPGGNEQYF
TRBV7-6	TRBD2	TRBJ2-1	many	TGTGCCAGCAGCTTAATGACGGGGGGTTACAATGAGCAGTTCTTC	CASSLMTGGYNEQFF
TRBV7-3	TRBD1	TRBJ2-1	many	TGTGCCAGCAGCTCACGGACAGGCACTGGCTACAATGAGCAGTTCTTC	CASSSRTGTGYNEQFF
TRBV11-2	TRBD1	TRBJ2-6	NA	TGTGCCAGCAGCTTAGTCGGGACAGCGGCCCCCCAGGCTGGGGCCAACGTCCTGACTTTC	CASSLVGTAAPQAGANVLTF
TRBV6-5	NA	TRBJ1-2	NA	TGTGCCAGCAACCCGGGGGGTGCTGGAAACACCTTC	CASNPGGAGNTF
TRBV5-1	NA	TRBJ1-1	few	TGCGCCAGCAGAGGACGGCTAAACACTGAAGCTTTCTTT	CASRGRLNTEAFF
TRBV20-1	TRBD1	TRBJ2-3	NA	TGCAGTGCTAGATTCCGGGACAGGGGTCTTCCAGATACGCAGTATTTT	CSARFRDRGLPDTQYF
TRBV7-9	NA	TRBJ2-5	NA	TGTGCCAGCAGCTCCCAGACCCCCGGGGAGAGGGAGACCCAGTACTTC	CASSSQTPGERETQYF
TRBV9	NA	TRBJ1-4	many	TGTGCCAGCAGTCCAGGGGCGTTTGAAAAACTGTTTTTT	CASSPGAFEKLFF
TRBV6-5	NA	TRBJ1-4	many	TGTGCCACCTCGCGGGGGGGCTTTCGGGAAAAACTGTTTTTT	CATSRGGFREKLFF
TRBV7-6	NA	TRBJ2-3	NA	TGTGCCAGCAGCTTAGGAGGGGAGGCGCAGTATTTT	CASSLGGEAQYF
TRBV18	NA	TRBJ2-2	few	TGTGCCAGCTCACCGAGGCCAGGCTCAACCGGGGAGCTGTTTTTT	CASSPRPGSTGELFF
TRBV3-1	NA	TRBJ1-2	many	TGTGCCAGCAGCCAAGATGGGTCCCCCAGAGCCTATGGCTACACCTTC	CASSQDGSPRAYGYTF
TRBV30	NA	TRBJ2-3	NA	TGTGCCTGGAGTGCTGGCAGGGGATGGGAAGATACGCAGTATTTT	CAWSAGRGWEDTQYF
TRBV19	TRBD1	TRBJ1-1	NA	TGTGCCAGTACAAGGACAGGGGGAGGAAACACTGAAGCTTTCTTT	CASTRTGGGNTEAFF
TRBV5-6	NA	TRBJ1-4	many	TGTGCCAGCAGACTCGGGGCAGGGTCGGGAAAACTGTTTTTT	CASRLGAGSGKLFF
TRBV28	TRBD1	TRBJ1-6	many	TGTGCCAGCAGTCGGACCGGGACAGGGCTTCCCTCACCCCTCCACTTT	CASSRTGTGLPSPLHF